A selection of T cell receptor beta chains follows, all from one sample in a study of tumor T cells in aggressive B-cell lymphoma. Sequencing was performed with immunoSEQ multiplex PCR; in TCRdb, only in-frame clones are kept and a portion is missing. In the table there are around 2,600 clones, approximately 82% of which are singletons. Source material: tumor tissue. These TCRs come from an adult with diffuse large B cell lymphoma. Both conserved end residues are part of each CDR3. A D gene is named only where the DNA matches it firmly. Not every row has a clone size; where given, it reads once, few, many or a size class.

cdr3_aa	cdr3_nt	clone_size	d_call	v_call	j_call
CASGARGQGGYTF	TGTGCCAGCGGGGCCAGGGGGCAGGGTGGCTACACCTTC	.	TRBD1	TRBV2	TRBJ1-2
CASTKPGNEQFF	TGCGCCAGCACCAAACCAGGGAATGAGCAGTTCTTC	.	.	TRBV5-1	TRBJ2-1
CASSLARAGSTDTQYF	TGTGCCAGCAGCTTAGCCCGAGCGGGGAGCACAGATACGCAGTATTTT	.	TRBD2	TRBV7-2	TRBJ2-3
CASSRTTGASEQFF	TGCGCCAGCAGTCGAACAACAGGGGCGAGCGAGCAGTTCTTC	once	TRBD1	TRBV10-1	TRBJ2-1
CASSVGAGSSGANVLTF	.	.	.	TRBV9	TRBJ2-6
CASSLTSGVNSGELFF	TGTGCCAGCAGCCTTACTAGTGGGGTGAACTCCGGGGAGCTGTTTTTT	.	.	TRBV7-2	TRBJ2-2
CASWSMGETQYF	TGTGCCAGTTGGAGCATGGGAGAGACCCAGTACTTC	.	.	TRBV19	TRBJ2-5
CATRTSGTYEQYF	TGTGCCACTCGGACTAGCGGTACCTACGAGCAGTACTTC	.	TRBD2	TRBV19	TRBJ2-7
CASSPEALTGGDEQYF	TGTGCCAGCAGCCCGGAGGCCCTAACAGGGGGGGACGAGCAGTACTTC	few	.	TRBV9	TRBJ2-7
CSVLTSGVTDTQYF	TGCAGCGTTTTGACTAGCGGGGTCACAGATACGCAGTATTTT	.	TRBD2	TRBV29-1	TRBJ2-3
CASKDSRSNQPQHF	TGTGCCAGTAAAGACAGCCGTAGCAATCAGCCCCAGCATTTT	.	.	TRBV19	TRBJ1-5
CASSLLGGEQFF	TGTGCCAGCAGTTTACTGGGCGGGGAGCAGTTCTTC	.	.	TRBV28	TRBJ2-1
CACSSGPSNTEAFF	TGTGCCTGTTCGTCAGGGCCCTCGAACACTGAAGCTTTCTTT	.	.	TRBV30	TRBJ1-1
CASSLGGATEAFF	TGTGCCAGCAGTTTAGGGGGGGCAACTGAAGCTTTCTTT	.	.	TRBV27	TRBJ1-1
CASSLDPGMNTEAFF	TGTGCCAGCAGCTTAGACCCGGGAATGAACACTGAAGCTTTCTTT	.	.	TRBV7-6	TRBJ1-1
CASSAGTSGRQETQYF	TGCGCCAGCAGCGCAGGGACTAGCGGAAGACAAGAGACCCAGTACTTC	.	TRBD2	TRBV5-1	TRBJ2-5
CASSLRWYSHHNQPQHF	TGTGCCAGCAGCCTAAGGTGGTACAGTCACCACAATCAGCCCCAGCATTTT	.	.	TRBV11-3	TRBJ1-5
CASSSRDRGRGGYTF	TGTGCCAGCAGTTCCCGGGACAGGGGGCGCGGGGGCTACACCTTC	.	TRBD1	TRBV27	TRBJ1-2
CAWSVSAGAVFSPLHF	TGTGCCTGGAGTGTATCGGCAGGGGCTGTTTTTTCACCCCTCCACTTT	.	.	TRBV30	TRBJ1-6
CASSQDAGGLYEQYF	TGCGCCAGCAGCCAAGATGCAGGGGGTCTCTACGAGCAGTACTTC	.	TRBD1	TRBV4-3	TRBJ2-7
CSIKDDRNYGYTF	TGCAGCATCAAAGATGACAGAAACTATGGCTACACCTTC	.	.	TRBV29-1	TRBJ1-2
CSVEARSYGYTF	TGCAGCGTTGAAGCCCGCAGCTATGGCTACACCTTC	.	.	TRBV29-1	TRBJ1-2
CASSEGNRANTEAFF	TGTGCCAGCAGCGAGGGGAACAGGGCGAACACTGAAGCTTTCTTT	.	.	TRBV9	TRBJ1-1
CASSVEAGNSGANVLTF	TGTGCCAGCAGCGTAGAAGCGGGGAACTCTGGGGCCAACGTCCTGACTTTC	.	TRBD2	TRBV9	TRBJ2-6
CASSVTSGRAYEQYF	TGTGCCAGCAGCGTGACTAGCGGGAGGGCCTACGAGCAGTACTTC	.	TRBD2	TRBV2	TRBJ2-7
CASSLQGYQETQYF	TGTGCCAGCAGTCTCCAGGGGTACCAAGAGACCCAGTACTTC	once	.	TRBV28	TRBJ2-5
CASSQSVLAGGYEQYF	TGTGCCAGCAGTCAATCGGTACTAGCGGGAGGATACGAGCAGTACTTC	.	TRBD2	TRBV25-1	TRBJ2-7
CASSLWGQGAYEQYF	TGTGCCAGCAGCTTATGGGGACAGGGGGCCTACGAGCAGTACTTC	.	TRBD1	TRBV7-3	TRBJ2-7
CASSLWSGGDNEQFF	TGTGCCAGCAGCTTATGGAGCGGGGGGGACAATGAGCAGTTCTTC	.	TRBD2	TRBV7-3	TRBJ2-1
CASIQILLAGEETQYF	TGTGCCAGCATCCAAATCCTACTAGCGGGGGAAGAGACCCAGTACTTC	.	TRBD2	TRBV5-5	TRBJ2-5
CASSMDRGPSYGYTF	TGTGCCAGCAGTATGGACAGGGGCCCTTCCTATGGCTACACCTTC	.	TRBD1	TRBV28	TRBJ1-2
CAWIRQGGSYGYTF	TGTGCCTGGATACGACAGGGGGGTAGCTATGGCTACACCTTC	.	TRBD1	TRBV30	TRBJ1-2
CASSASGTGRSSGANVLTF	TGTGCCAGCAGTGCCTCCGGGACAGGGCGAAGCTCTGGGGCCAACGTCCTGACTTTC	.	TRBD1	TRBV6-4	TRBJ2-6
CASSPGQGGHEQYF	TGTGCCAGCAGTCCGGGACAGGGAGGCCACGAGCAGTACTTC	.	TRBD1	TRBV2	TRBJ2-7
CASSIGGQSEKLFF	TGTGCCAGCTCAATCGGGGGGCAAAGTGAAAAACTGTTTTTT	.	.	TRBV18	TRBJ1-4
CASSIRLTDTQYF	TGTGCCAGTAGTATAAGACTCACAGATACGCAGTATTTT	.	.	TRBV19	TRBJ2-3
CAWGIGRSNEKLFF	TGTGCCTGGGGGATCGGGAGATCTAATGAAAAACTGTTTTTT	.	.	TRBV30	TRBJ1-4
CASSPRIGGGSYEQYF	TGTGCCAGCAGTCCCCGCATAGGTGGAGGCTCCTACGAGCAGTACTTC	few	.	TRBV27	TRBJ2-7
CASSVGSGLGNEQFF	TGTGCCAGCAGCGTTGGATCCGGGTTGGGTAATGAGCAGTTCTTC	few	.	TRBV9	TRBJ2-1
CASIFNYGYTF	TGTGCCAGCATATTTAACTATGGCTACACCTTC	.	.	TRBV6-5	TRBJ1-2
CASSPVDSLNYGYTF	TGTGCCAGCTCACCAGTGGACAGCTTGAACTATGGCTACACCTTC	.	.	TRBV18	TRBJ1-2
CASSYRSQGRNEQFF	TGTGCCAGCAGTTACAGAAGCCAGGGTCGGAATGAGCAGTTCTTC	.	.	TRBV6-6	TRBJ2-1
CASSVGGIRNTEAFF	TGTGCCAGCAGCGTAGGAGGCATAAGGAACACTGAAGCTTTCTTT	.	.	TRBV9	TRBJ1-1